The 19 T cell receptor beta chains below come from one sample, sequenced in a study of shared clonotypes between healthy human individuals. Assay used: immunoSEQ multiplex PCR; TCRdb lists only in-frame clones, some missing. This sample has about 1.1 million clones, with approximately 80% found just once. Sequences were obtained from memory CD4+ T cells from PBMCs. Documented subset: CD45RA-negative fraction. Receptor source: a man aged 18-30 years in good health. Some clones in this sample may be carry-over from other donors' samples.

This clone has just a few counts. The rearrangement uses TRBV11-2 and TRBJ2-4, with 7 bases identical to TRBD2. The V segment lost 1 base and the J segment 6 bases; nucleotides outside the gene matches: 12. The CDR3 covers 17 residues. The germline gives CDR1 SGHAT, CDR2 FQNNGV. This chain's CDR3 is CASSLVAGWEGPNIQYF. Here the CDR3 DNA reads TGTGCCAGCAGCTTAGTTGCTGGGTGGGAGGGACCAAACATTCAGTACTTC.

The J gene is TRBJ1-2, the V gene TRBV27; D is ambiguous. The V end was cut by 4 bases, the J end by 7 bases, with 7 bases between. CDR1 and CDR2 (germline): MNHEY, SMNVEV (reference sequence). The CDR3 spans 11 residues. The CDR3 nucleotides read TGTGCCAGCAGTTCGGGAACTGGCTACACCTTC. Residues: CASSSGTGYTF.

This clone was counted only a few times. The chain uses TRBV30 and TRBJ1-1; D possibly corresponds to TRBD1 (5 bases). Looked up from germline, CDR1 is GTSNPN and CDR2 is SVGIG (reference sequence). The CDR3 has 12 residues. Trimming took off 3 bases at V and 11 bases at J, with 16 bases between the two ends. CDR3 bases: TGTGCCTGGAGAATGGCAGGGAGTAGGGCTTTCTTT. Translation gives CAWRMAGSRAFF.

Remarks on this clone: One end of the junction does not line up with germline, which may come from a read error. J is TRBJ2-7 and V is TRBV2; D may correspond to TRBD1 or TRBD2 (6 bases each). This CDR3 has 11 residues. Germline V gene sequence: CDR1 SNHLY, CDR2 FYNNEI. CDR3 in DNA: TGTGCCAGCCGCGAAGGGGGGACTGGACACTTC. It translates to CASREGGTGHF.

J is TRBJ1-5 and V is TRBV7-2; tentative D call: TRBD1 (6 bases). Trimming pared 2 bases from V and 7 bases from J, leaving 15 bases between. Germline lookup yields CDR1 SGHTA and CDR2 FQGNSA. CDR3 size: 15 residues. The CDR3 nucleotides are TGTGCCAGCAGCTTATTATGGGCAGGGGAACAGCCCCAGCATTTT. It codes for CASSLLWAGEQPQHF.

With respect to this clone: It is likely a read error: a sequence one base away is far more abundant. The chain links TRBV7-8 to TRBJ1-5; D remains unclear. This CDR3 has 14 amino acids. Germline loops: CDR1 SGHVS, CDR2 FQNEAQ. CDR3: CASSLRDSNQSQHF. The DNA of the CDR3 is TGTGCCAGCAGCTTACGAGATAGCAATCAGTCCCAGCATTTT.

V usage is TRBV6-5 and J usage is TRBJ1-6; 7 bases line up with TRBD1. The CDR3 length is 14 residues. Germline trimming cut 7 bases from V and 9 bases from J; bases unmatched to any gene: 9. Germline V gene data show CDR1 as MNHEY and CDR2 as SVGAGI. The CDR3, as DNA: TGTGCCAGCACCCTCGACAGGGTGACTTCACCCCTCCACTTT. Translation: CASTLDRVTSPLHF.

This rearrangement joins TRBV7-9 to TRBJ2-3, with 10 bases aligning to TRBD2. This CDR3 has 16 residues. V gave up 4 bases and J gave up 3 bases; unmatched junction bases: 7. Germline loops: CDR1 SEHNR, CDR2 FQNEAQ (reference sequence). The CDR3 spells CASSSGTSALTDTQYF. Here the CDR3 DNA reads TGTGCCAGCAGCTCCGGGACTAGCGCCCTAACAGATACGCAGTATTTT.

The gene calls are TRBV10-2 and TRBJ1-2; possibly TRBD1 for D (5 bases). CDR3 length: 13 amino acids. V was trimmed by 7 bases and J by 4 bases, leaving 13 bases between them. CDR1 WSHSY and CDR2 SAAADI come from the germline V gene. The CDR3 nucleotides are TGCGCCAGCACTCAGGACAATCGCTATGGCTACACCTTC. This translates into CASTQDNRYGYTF.

This clone was detected only a few times. The chain recombines TRBV6-6 with TRBJ2-7; D tentatively reads TRBD1 or TRBD2 (5 bases each). This CDR3 region has 14 residues. Trimming took 6 bases from V and 2 from J, leaving 14 bases between them. Per germline, CDR1 MNHNY and CDR2 SVGAGI (reference sequence). CDR3 sequence reads: CASRAGTGTYEQYF. The CDR3 DNA is TGTGCCAGCAGGGCCGGGACGGGAACCTACGAGCAGTACTTC.

V gene TRBV5-1 combines with J gene TRBJ2-3; 10 bases agree with TRBD1. Trimming cost V 5 bases and J 3 bases; bases outside gene matches: 9. Germline lookup yields CDR1 SGHRS and CDR2 YFSETQ. The length of the CDR3 is 16 residues. The CDR3 loop is CASSTSGTGATDTQYF. The CDR3, as DNA: TGCGCCAGCAGTACCTCCGGGACAGGGGCGACAGATACGCAGTATTTT.

The chain combines TRBV7-3 with TRBJ2-3, with TRBD2 matching 8 bases. CDR1 is SGHTA, CDR2 FQGTGA, per germline. The CDR3 loop spans 16 amino acids. Trimming took 5 bases from V and 8 from J; bases not matched to a gene: 15. The CDR3 spells CASSPTGGLGARTQYF. CDR3 in DNA: TGTGCCAGCAGCCCAACGGGGGGACTAGGTGCACGTACGCAGTATTTT.

The chain employs TRBV6-5 and TRBJ2-2; D is perhaps TRBD2 (6 bases). Germline assignment: CDR1 MNHEY and CDR2 SVGAGI. The V end was cut by 2 bases, the J end by 0 bases, with 10 bases between. The CDR3 consists of 16 residues. CDR3 bases: TGTGCCAGCAGTTACGGGGTAGCGGCGAACACCGGGGAGCTGTTTTTT. Translating gives CASSYGVAANTGELFF.

The chain has TRBV5-1 and TRBJ1-1; D is possibly TRBD1 (5 bases). The germline V gene has CDR1 SGHRS and CDR2 YFSETQ. CDR3 length equals 14 residues. The ends were cut back, 3 bases at V and 1 base at J, with 10 bases in the middle. The CDR3 region has the DNA TGCGCCAGCAGCTCGGGACCGACGAACACTGAAGCTTTCTTT. Residues: CASSSGPTNTEAFF. The whole variable domain, filled in from reference TRBV5-1 and TRBJ1-1, reads KAGVTQTPRYLIKTRGQQVTLSCSPISGHRSVSWYQQTPGQGLQFLFEYFSETQRNKGNFPGRFSGRQFSNSRSEMNVSTLELGDSALYLCASSSGPTNTEAFFGQGTRLTVV.

The chain links TRBV30 to TRBJ2-3, with 7 bases matching TRBD1. Germline lookup yields CDR1 GTSNPN and CDR2 SVGIG (reference sequence). The CDR3 runs to 13 residues. The trim removed 4 bases at V and 0 bases at J, leaving 1 base unmatched. The CDR3 DNA reads as TGTGCCTGGAAGGGGGCTAGCACAGATACGCAGTATTTT. Translation gives CAWKGASTDTQYF.

The chain joins TRBV28 to TRBJ2-7; no clear D. The ends were cut back, 7 bases at V and 0 bases at J, with 4 bases in the middle. The CDR3 is made up of 11 amino acids. Germline V lookup: CDR1 MDHEN, CDR2 SYDVKM. DNA for the CDR3: TGTGCCAGCACCACCTCCTACGAGCAGTACTTC. Residues: CASTTSYEQYF.

The rearrangement links TRBV7-2 to TRBJ2-5; D not certain. The germline V gene encodes CDR1 SGHTA and CDR2 FQGNSA. With 5 bases removed from V and 2 bases from J, the gap between germline ends came to 9 bases. The CDR3 spans 13 residues. CDR3 protein: CASSVSRQETQYF. The DNA for the CDR3 is TGTGCCAGCAGCGTCTCGCGTCAAGAGACCCAGTACTTC. Together with reference TRBV7-2 and TRBJ2-5, the CDR3 gives the full variable domain: GAGVSQSPSNKVTEKGKDVELRCDPISGHTALYWYRQSLGQGLEFLIYFQGNSAPDKSGLPSDRFSAERTGGSVSTLTIQRTQQEDSAVYLCASSVSRQETQYFGPGTRLLVL.

This clone appeared a few times. J is TRBJ2-3 and V is TRBV5-4; 11 nucleotides match TRBD2. This CDR3 is 16 amino acids long. CDR1 is SGHNT, CDR2 YYREEE, per germline (reference sequence). V trimming: 4 bases; J trimming: 2 bases; junction bases outside the gene matches: 6. This CDR3 is CASSLPGLAVTDTQYF. CDR3 DNA sequence: TGTGCCAGCAGCCTGCCGGGACTAGCGGTCACAGATACGCAGTATTTT. The whole variable domain, remainder taken from reference TRBV5-4 and TRBJ2-3, is ETGVTQSPTHLIKTRGQQVTLRCSSQSGHNTVSWYQQALGQGPQFIFQYYREEENGRGNFPPRFSGLQFPNYSSELNVNALELDDSALYLCASSLPGLAVTDTQYFGPGTRLTVL.

This clone was found many times. The chain couples TRBV6-1 to TRBJ2-7; D gene ambiguous. CDR1 and CDR2 from the germline V gene are MNHNS and SASEGT. The CDR3 loop spans 14 amino acids. V lost 0 bases and J 5 bases, leaving 11 bases between the germline ends. Here the CDR3 reads CASSEAWRRNEQYF. The CDR3 DNA follows: TGTGCCAGCAGTGAAGCGTGGCGGAGAAACGAGCAGTACTTC.